This T cell receptor beta chain was captured in a study of beta chain features in type 1 diabetes. This clone was counted a few times. Its antigen is not identified. Expressed TCRB transcripts got sequenced, as all isolated RNA was reverse transcribed. Method: immunoSEQ multiplex PCR; TCRdb's copy keeps in-frame clones and lacks some. This sample has about 320,000 clones, with 13% to 15% found just once. Study-wide points: Whatever favoring of shorter templates PCR might show would apply equally to patients and controls. Among patients, naive, central memory and Treg TCRB repertoires appeared more similar than among healthy donors.

The sample consisted of central memory CD4+ T cells from blood. The receptor's source is a man aged 30 to 45 in good health.

The CDR3 region has the DNA TGTGCCAGCAGTTTAGAGGGACGCTTGAACACCGGGGAGCTGTTTTTT. Its translation: CASSLEGRLNTGELFF. V usage is TRBV27 and J usage is TRBJ2-2; D is perhaps TRBD1 or TRBD2 (5 bases each). The CDR3 consists of 16 residues. Per germline, CDR1 MNHEY and CDR2 SMNVEV (reference sequence). V lost 2 bases, J lost 1 base, and 11 bases lay in between.